The 13 T cell receptor beta chains below all came from one sample that was sequenced in a study of shared clonotypes between healthy human individuals. Produced via immunoSEQ multiplex PCR; TCRdb's table is partial and in-frame only. The data hold around 1.6 million clones, with 95% to 99% observed a single time. Material for sequencing was naive CD4+ T cells sorted from blood. Stated subset: CD45RA+ positively selected. All receptors derive from a young man in good health.

The chain employs TRBV27 and TRBJ1-5; D is unclear. The CDR3 length is 13 residues. CDR1 and CDR2 from the germline V gene are MNHEY and SMNVEV (reference sequence). V shed 6 bases and J shed 0 bases, with 6 bases lying between them. The CDR3 sequence is CASSRRSNQPQHF. The DNA of the CDR3 is TGTGCCAGCAGCCGACGTAGCAATCAGCCCCAGCATTTT.

The chain joins TRBV29-1 to TRBJ2-3; 8 nucleotides agree with TRBD1. Per the germline V gene, CDR1 is SQVTM and CDR2 is ANQGSEA. The trim removed 4 bases at V and 0 bases at J, leaving 6 bases unmatched. The CDR3 has 15 residues. CDR3 in DNA: TGCAGCGTTGCTGGGGACAGGACTAGCACAGATACGCAGTATTTT. Translation: CSVAGDRTSTDTQYF.

Details on this clone: Compared with germline, one end of the junction differs, possibly owing to a read error. The gene calls are TRBV5-5 and TRBJ1-2, with D perhaps matching TRBD1 (6 bases). The CDR3 is 12 amino acids. CDR1 SGHKS and CDR2 YYEKEE come from the germline V gene (reference sequence). CDR3: CASSLVGRGGYF. CDR3 bases: TGTGCCAGCAGCTTGGTAGGCAGGGGCGGATACTTC.

The rearrangement joins TRBV10-3 to TRBJ2-2; D is unresolved. The V gene's germline CDR1 is ENHRY and CDR2 SYGVKD. The CDR3 length is 17 residues. V dropped 6 bases and J dropped 0 bases, with 17 bases sitting between them. In DNA form, the CDR3 reads TGTGCCATCAGCCCTAATAACACGGTCACGAACACCGGGGAGCTGTTTTTT. It codes for CAISPNNTVTNTGELFF.

V gene TRBV12-5 combines with J gene TRBJ2-7, with 9 bases aligning to TRBD2. V lost 0 bases and J lost 4; bases outside the gene matches: 4. Per germline, CDR1 LGHNT and CDR2 FRNRAP. The CDR3 sequence is 15 residues long. The CDR3 loop is CASGLVSSGEYEQYF. The CDR3 DNA reads TGTGCTAGTGGTTTGGTCTCTAGCGGGGAGTACGAGCAGTACTTC.

The chain joins TRBV7-2 to TRBJ2-4; 8 nucleotides agree with TRBD1. Germline V gives CDR1 SGHTA, CDR2 FQGNSA. Trimming removed 1 base from V and 15 bases from J; junction bases left unmatched: 8. The CDR3 contains 13 residues. The CDR3 nucleotides read TGTGCCAGCAGCTTAGTTGTACAGGGGGGAAGGTACTTC. As protein: CASSLVVQGGRYF. The full variable domain, completed using reference TRBV7-2 and TRBJ2-4, is GAGVSQSPSNKVTEKGKDVELRCDPISGHTALYWYRQSLGQGLEFLIYFQGNSAPDKSGLPSDRFSAERTGGSVSTLTIQRTQQEDSAVYLCASSLVVQGGRYFGAGTRLSVL.

The chain is built from TRBV19 and TRBJ2-7; D gene unclear. The CDR3 contains 16 residues. With 5 bases removed from V and 2 bases from J, the gap between germline ends came to 19 bases. CDR1 is LNHDA and CDR2 is SQIVND in the germline V gene (reference sequence). The CDR3 is CASSPSRPAYTYEQYF. DNA of the CDR3: TGTGCCAGTAGTCCCTCGCGGCCCGCTTATACCTACGAGCAGTACTTC.

This chain's CDR3 is CASSPRADTQYF. CDR3 bases: TGTGCCAGCAGCCCGAGGGCAGATACGCAGTATTTT. The chain recombines TRBV4-2 with TRBJ2-3, with TRBD2 as a possible D gene (5 bases). CDR3 size: 12 residues. V gave up 4 bases and J gave up 4 bases, with 6 bases separating them. The germline V gene encodes CDR1 LGHNA and CDR2 YNFKEQ.

The rearrangement links TRBV5-8 to TRBJ2-7; 11 positions match TRBD1. From germline, CDR1 is SGHTS and CDR2 YDEGEE. The CDR3 contains 14 residues. V lost 6 bases and J lost 1; bases outside the gene matches: 3. The CDR3 region is CASTGQGESYEQYF. CDR3 sequence (DNA): TGTGCCAGCACGGGACAGGGGGAATCCTACGAGCAGTACTTC.

V usage is TRBV4-2 and J usage is TRBJ2-2; D is ambiguous. The germline V gene has CDR1 LGHNA and CDR2 YNFKEQ. The length of the CDR3 is 13 residues. Trimming took 4 bases from V and 6 from J, leaving 9 bases between them. CDR3 region: CASSPPRAGELFF. The DNA of the CDR3 is TGTGCCAGCAGCCCCCCCCGTGCCGGGGAGCTGTTTTTT.

The chain couples TRBV7-2 to TRBJ2-2, with D uncertain. CDR3 size: 14 residues. The V and J ends lost 1 base and 3 bases respectively, with 6 bases between them. Germline V lookup: CDR1 SGHTA, CDR2 FQGNSA. CDR3 in DNA: TGTGCCAGCAGCTTAGTTAGTTACACCGGGGAGCTGTTTTTT. It specifies CASSLVSYTGELFF.

The chain employs TRBV7-9 and TRBJ2-2; 10 bases fit TRBD2. The germline CDR1 and CDR2 sequences are SEHNR and FQNEAQ (reference sequence). The V gene end was trimmed by 5 bases and the J gene end by 4 bases; junction bases not matched to a gene: 13. The CDR3 totals 18 residues. The CDR3 loop is CASSRSSGSSVRTGELFF. Written as DNA, the CDR3 is TGTGCCAGCAGCCGTTCTAGCGGGAGTTCCGTCCGCACCGGGGAGCTGTTTTTT.

J is TRBJ1-1 and V is TRBV5-1; maybe TRBD1 (6 bases). From germline, CDR1 is SGHRS and CDR2 YFSETQ. The CDR3 is 14 amino acids. V was cut by 7 bases and J by 4 bases, with 17 bases left in between. The CDR3 region is CASGVYQGSTEAFF. For the CDR3, the DNA is TGCGCCAGCGGGGTATACCAGGGGTCCACTGAAGCTTTCTTT.